The 15 T cell receptor beta chains reported below all come from one sample, sequenced in a study of beta chain features in type 1 diabetes. Isolated RNA was reverse transcribed in full, so expressed TCRB transcripts were sequenced. Profiling relied on immunoSEQ multiplex PCR, and the TCRdb table lists in-frame clones only, not all of them. The profile shows 150,000 to 200,000 clones, 10% to 15% of them singletons. Sequencing was done on a sample of central memory CD4+ T cells from blood. The receptors stem from a woman in her late teens or twenties in good health.

This chain connects TRBV7-9 to TRBJ2-7; the match to TRBD1 covers 7 bases. From germline, CDR1 is SEHNR and CDR2 FQNEAQ (reference sequence). Trimming took 5 bases from V and 1 from J; bases not matched to a gene: 11. This CDR3 is 16 amino acids long. CDR3 DNA: TGTGCCAGCAGCCCCCCTAGACAGGGCGGATCCTACGAGCAGTACTTC. Translation: CASSPPRQGGSYEQYF.

This clone was seen a handful of times. The gene calls are TRBV14 and TRBJ1-5; perhaps TRBD1 as D (6 bases). The length of the CDR3 is 13 residues. Deletions cut 1 base from V and 5 bases from J, with 6 bases between. The germline gives CDR1 SGHDN, CDR2 FVKESK. CDR3 sequence reads: CASSQGGHQPQHF. The DNA for the CDR3 is TGTGCCAGCAGCCAAGGGGGGCATCAGCCCCAGCATTTT.

This clone was recorded many times. Here the CDR3 reads CASTSQGLGNTEAFF. In nucleotides, the CDR3 is TGTGCCAGCACCTCCCAGGGCCTTGGGAACACTGAAGCTTTCTTT. This rearrangement joins TRBV7-9 to TRBJ1-1; TRBD1 is a possible D gene (5 bases). The V gene's germline CDR1 is SEHNR and CDR2 FQNEAQ (reference sequence). V was pared by 7 bases and J by 1 base, with 16 bases between. This CDR3 contains 15 residues.

The genes are TRBV29-1 and TRBJ2-7; possibly TRBD1 for D (5 bases). The germline V gene has CDR1 SQVTM and CDR2 ANQGSEA. This CDR3 region has 14 residues. The ends were cut back, 4 bases at V and 6 bases at J, with 19 bases in the middle. This chain's CDR3 is CSVGVRAGFIEQYF. CDR3 nucleotide sequence: TGCAGCGTTGGGGTTCGCGCAGGGTTCATCGAGCAGTACTTC.

This clone was recorded a few times. The chain links TRBV7-9 to TRBJ2-7, with D perhaps TRBD1 (5 bases). Germline values: CDR1 SEHNR, CDR2 FQNEAQ (reference sequence). The CDR3 has 14 amino acids. The V gene lost 0 bases and the J gene lost 5 bases, with 11 bases spanning the gap. CDR3 region: CASSLAGAFHEQYF. The CDR3 nucleotides are TGTGCCAGCAGCTTAGCAGGGGCCTTCCACGAGCAGTACTTC.

This clone came up a few times. The chain combines TRBV11-2 with TRBJ1-2, with TRBD1 identical over 7 bases. The CDR3 sequence is 15 residues long. The germline gives CDR1 SGHAT, CDR2 FQNNGV. Trimming cost V 3 bases and J 6 bases; bases outside gene matches: 10. In DNA form, the CDR3 reads TGTGCCAGCAGCTTCCGGGCCGGGACAGTCAATGGCTACACCTTC. Protein product: CASSFRAGTVNGYTF.

The chain employs TRBV9 and TRBJ2-3; 8 bases match TRBD2. CDR1 is SGDLS, CDR2 YYNGEE, per germline. This CDR3 region has 16 residues. V shed 1 base and J 2 bases; nucleotides not matched to a gene: 6. In DNA, the CDR3 is TGTGCCAGCAGCGTACTCAGCGGGAGTAACACAGATACGCAGTATTTT. It yields the protein CASSVLSGSNTDTQYF.

This clone appeared a few times. The genes are TRBV28 and TRBJ1-2; a weak D match, TRBD1 (6 bases). CDR1 and CDR2 (germline): MDHEN, SYDVKM. The CDR3 length is 15 residues. The V gene lost 3 bases and the J gene lost 6 bases, with 17 bases spanning the gap. The CDR3 coding sequence is TGTGCCAGCAGTTTTTTAAGAGGGGGTGGCCATGGCTACACCTTC. Its translation is CASSFLRGGGHGYTF.

The V call is TRBV28, the J call TRBJ2-7, with D possibly TRBD1 on 6 matching bases. V was pared by 6 bases and J by 5 bases, with 23 bases between. This CDR3 is built from 16 residues. Germline loops: CDR1 MDHEN, CDR2 SYDVKM. The CDR3 spells CASRHVRTALSNEQYF. The CDR3 nucleotides are TGTGCCAGCAGACATGTGAGGACAGCCCTCTCGAACGAGCAGTACTTC.

This clone was counted once. The chain is built from TRBV5-4 and TRBJ1-2; possibly TRBD1 for D (6 bases). Per germline, CDR1 SGHNT and CDR2 YYREEE (reference sequence). This CDR3 region has 14 residues. With 3 bases removed from V and 2 bases from J, the gap between germline ends came to 11 bases. The DNA for the CDR3 is TGTGCCAGCAGCTATTTACAGGGAAACTATGGCTACACCTTC. Translated, it gives CASSYLQGNYGYTF.

This clone showed up just a few times. The V gene is TRBV28, the J gene TRBJ1-5; D unresolved. Trimming pared 6 bases from V and 6 bases from J, leaving 15 bases between. The germline V gene has CDR1 MDHEN and CDR2 SYDVKM. The CDR3 runs 14 residues. In nucleotides, the CDR3 is TGTGCCAGCAGGTGGGAGGGAGTGACTCAGCCCCAGCATTTT. Protein: CASRWEGVTQPQHF.

The chain is built from TRBV9 and TRBJ2-2, with TRBD2 matching over 12 bases. Germline CDR1 and CDR2: SGDLS and YYNGEE. The trim removed 4 bases at V and 0 bases at J, leaving 7 bases unmatched. The CDR3 spans 18 residues. As DNA, the CDR3 is TGTGCCAGCAGCCAAGGACTAGCGGGACTCGCGAACACCGGGGAGCTGTTTTTT. It codes for CASSQGLAGLANTGELFF.

The CDR3 loop reads CASSQRAGGFGEAFF. The CDR3 DNA reads as TGCGCCAGCAGTCAACGGGCGGGTGGGTTCGGTGAAGCTTTCTTT. The chain employs TRBV23-1 and TRBJ1-1; D call uncertain. TRBV23-1 is labeled an ORF, and its function is uncertain. With 2 bases removed from V and 7 bases from J, the gap between germline ends came to 17 bases. The CDR3 runs 15 residues.

The sample holds a few counts of this clone. The DNA for the CDR3 is TGCAGCGCCGGGACAGGGATTGGGAGCAATCAGCCCCAGCATTTT. It is translated as CSAGTGIGSNQPQHF. The chain has TRBV29-1 and TRBJ1-5, with 9 positions matching TRBD1. This CDR3 has 15 residues. The germline gives CDR1 SQVTM, CDR2 ANQGSEA. V gave up 7 bases and J gave up 1 base; unmatched junction bases: 8.

The chain couples TRBV18 to TRBJ2-5; the D is unclear. Germline V gene lookup returns CDR1 KGHSH and CDR2 LQKENI. The CDR3 is 13 amino acids. The ends were cut back, 3 bases at V and 2 bases at J, with 7 bases in the middle. In DNA form, the CDR3 reads TGTGCCAGCTCACCTAATCTACAAGAGACCCAGTACTTC. It specifies CASSPNLQETQYF. Looking up the rest from reference TRBV18 and TRBJ2-5 gives the full variable domain: NAGVMQNPRHLVRRRGQEARLRCSPMKGHSHVYWYRQLPEEGLKFMVYLQKENIIDESGMPKERFSAEFPKEGPSILRIQQVVRGDSAAYFCASSPNLQETQYFGPGTRLLVL.